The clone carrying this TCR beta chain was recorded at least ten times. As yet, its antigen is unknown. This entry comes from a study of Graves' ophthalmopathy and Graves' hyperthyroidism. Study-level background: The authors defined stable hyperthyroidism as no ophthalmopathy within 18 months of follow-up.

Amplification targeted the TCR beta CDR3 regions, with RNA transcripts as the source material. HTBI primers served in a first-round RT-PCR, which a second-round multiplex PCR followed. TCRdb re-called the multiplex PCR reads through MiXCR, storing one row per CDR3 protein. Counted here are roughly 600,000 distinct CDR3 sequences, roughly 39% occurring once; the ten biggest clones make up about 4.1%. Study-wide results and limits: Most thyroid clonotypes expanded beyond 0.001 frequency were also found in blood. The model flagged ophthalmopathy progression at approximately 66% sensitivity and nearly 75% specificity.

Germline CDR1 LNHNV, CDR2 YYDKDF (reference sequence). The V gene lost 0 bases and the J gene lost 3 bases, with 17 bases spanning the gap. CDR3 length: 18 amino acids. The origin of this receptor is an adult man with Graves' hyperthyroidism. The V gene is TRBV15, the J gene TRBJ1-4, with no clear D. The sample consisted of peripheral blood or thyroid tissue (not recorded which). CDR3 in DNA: TGTGCCACCAGCAGAGATCGGGCAGACGTTTCGGCTAATGAAAAACTGTTTTTT. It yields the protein CATSRDRADVSANEKLFF.